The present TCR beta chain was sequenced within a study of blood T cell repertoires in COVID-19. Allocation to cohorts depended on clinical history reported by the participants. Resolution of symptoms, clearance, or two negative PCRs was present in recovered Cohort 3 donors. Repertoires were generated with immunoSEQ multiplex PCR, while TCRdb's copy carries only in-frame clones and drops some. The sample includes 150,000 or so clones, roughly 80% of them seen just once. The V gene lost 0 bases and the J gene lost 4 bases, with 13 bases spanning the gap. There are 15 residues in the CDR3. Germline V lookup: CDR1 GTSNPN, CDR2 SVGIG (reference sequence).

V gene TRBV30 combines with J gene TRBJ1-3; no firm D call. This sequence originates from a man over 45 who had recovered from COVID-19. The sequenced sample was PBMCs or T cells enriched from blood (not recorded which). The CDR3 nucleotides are TGTGCCTGGAGTGTAATGCGGGGAGGAGGAAACACCATATATTTT. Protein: CAWSVMRGGGNTIYF. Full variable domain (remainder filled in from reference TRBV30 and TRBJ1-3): SQTIHQWPATLVQPVGSPLSLECTVEGTSNPNLYWYRQAAGRGLQLLFYSVGIGQISSEVPQNLSASRPQDRQFILSSKKLLLSDSGFYLCAWSVMRGGGNTIYFGEGSWLTVV.